The TCR beta chain under discussion was sequenced for a study of cytomegalovirus exposure and HLA in healthy donors. Study details: As an earlier analysis found, 180 million or so T cells yielded over 95 million unique TCR beta sequences.

Samples came from healthy bone marrow donors. Both 60 Vbeta primers and 13 Jbeta primers went into the PCR. Using immunoSEQ multiplex PCR, the repertoire was profiled, and TCRdb retains in-frame clones only, with some absent. The repertoire holds about 170,000 clones, with about 85% as singletons. Findings and caveats of the study: The sole available immune exposure information was CMV serostatus. Published work reported that the classifier diagnosed cytomegalovirus status with high specificity and sensitivity.

The germline V and J ends were trimmed by 5 bases and 0 bases, with 14 bases remaining between them. The CDR3 covers 16 residues. Germline V gene sequence: CDR1 LNHDA, CDR2 SQIVND (reference sequence). A note on this clone: Antigen specificity is unknown.

This sequence joins TRBV19 and TRBJ2-1, with D perhaps TRBD2 (6 bases). This TCR was sampled from a man aged 25-45 years in good health and CMV-seropositive. Sequencing was performed on PBMCs. Written as DNA, the CDR3 is TGTGCCAGTAGTGTGCGGGCGGGGAGCTCCTACAATGAGCAGTTCTTC. This gives the protein CASSVRAGSSYNEQFF.